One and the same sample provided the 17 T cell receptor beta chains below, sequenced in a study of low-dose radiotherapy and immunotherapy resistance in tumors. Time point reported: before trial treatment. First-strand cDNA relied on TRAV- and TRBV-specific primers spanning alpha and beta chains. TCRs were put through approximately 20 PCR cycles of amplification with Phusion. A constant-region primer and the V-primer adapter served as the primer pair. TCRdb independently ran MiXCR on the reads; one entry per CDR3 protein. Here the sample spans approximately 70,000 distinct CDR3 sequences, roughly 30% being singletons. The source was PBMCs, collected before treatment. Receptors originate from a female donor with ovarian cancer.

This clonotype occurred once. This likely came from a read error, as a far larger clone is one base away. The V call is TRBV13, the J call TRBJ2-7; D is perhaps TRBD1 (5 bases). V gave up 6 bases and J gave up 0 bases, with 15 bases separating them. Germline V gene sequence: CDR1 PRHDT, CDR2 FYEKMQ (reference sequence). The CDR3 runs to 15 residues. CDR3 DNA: TGTGCCAGCAGTGAAAGGGGTATGGCCTCCTACGAGCAGTACTTC. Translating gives CASSERGMASYEQYF.

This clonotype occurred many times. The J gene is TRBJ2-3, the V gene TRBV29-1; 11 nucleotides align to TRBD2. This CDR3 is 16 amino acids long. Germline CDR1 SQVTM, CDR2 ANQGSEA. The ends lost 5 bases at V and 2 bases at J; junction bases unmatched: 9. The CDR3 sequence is CSVTTGTSGSTDTQYF. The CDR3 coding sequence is TGCAGCGTTACAACCGGGACTAGCGGTTCCACAGATACGCAGTATTTT.

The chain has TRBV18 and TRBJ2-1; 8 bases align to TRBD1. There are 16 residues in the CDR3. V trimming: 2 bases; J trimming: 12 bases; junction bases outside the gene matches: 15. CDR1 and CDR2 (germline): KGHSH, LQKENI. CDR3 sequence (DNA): TGTGCCAGCTCACCAGGGACAGGACGAACGAATTGGACGCAGTTCTTC. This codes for CASSPGTGRTNWTQFF.

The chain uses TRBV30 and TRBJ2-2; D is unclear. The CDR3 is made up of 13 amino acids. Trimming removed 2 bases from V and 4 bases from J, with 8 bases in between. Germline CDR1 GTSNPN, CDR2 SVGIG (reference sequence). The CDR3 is CAWSPMGTGELFF. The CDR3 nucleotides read TGTGCCTGGAGTCCCATGGGCACCGGGGAGCTGTTTTTT. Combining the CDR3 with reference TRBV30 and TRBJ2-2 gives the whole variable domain SQTIHQWPATLVQPVGSPLSLECTVEGTSNPNLYWYRQAAGRGLQLLFYSVGIGQISSEVPQNLSASRPQDRQFILSSKKLLLSDSGFYLCAWSPMGTGELFFGEGSRLTVL.

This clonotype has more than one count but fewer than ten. The chain's CDR3 is CASRTGTGLYNEQFF. In nucleotides, the CDR3 is TGTGCCAGCAGAACCGGGACAGGGCTCTACAATGAGCAGTTCTTC. The rearrangement joins TRBV2 to TRBJ2-1; TRBD1 matches at 9 bases. Germline V lookup: CDR1 SNHLY, CDR2 FYNNEI. CDR3 size: 15 residues. Trimming at V came to 6 bases and at J to 3 bases, leaving 6 bases not matched to a gene.

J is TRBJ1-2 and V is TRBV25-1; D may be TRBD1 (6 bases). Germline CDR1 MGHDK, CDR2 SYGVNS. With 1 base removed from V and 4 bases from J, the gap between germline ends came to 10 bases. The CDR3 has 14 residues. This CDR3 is CASSESGVGYGYTF. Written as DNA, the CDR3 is TGTGCCAGCAGTGAATCAGGGGTTGGCTATGGCTACACCTTC.

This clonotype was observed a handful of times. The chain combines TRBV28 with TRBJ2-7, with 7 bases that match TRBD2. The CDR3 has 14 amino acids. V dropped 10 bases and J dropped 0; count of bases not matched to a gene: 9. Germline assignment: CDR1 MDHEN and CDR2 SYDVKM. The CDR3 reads CATIAAGHSYEQYF. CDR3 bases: TGTGCCACCATCGCAGCGGGGCACTCCTACGAGCAGTACTTC. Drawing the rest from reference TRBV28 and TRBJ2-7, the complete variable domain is DVKVTQSSRYLVKRTGEKVFLECVQDMDHENMFWYRQDPGLGLRLIYFSYDVKMKEKGDIPEGYSVSREKKERFSLILESASTNQTSMYLCATIAAGHSYEQYFGPGTRLTVT.

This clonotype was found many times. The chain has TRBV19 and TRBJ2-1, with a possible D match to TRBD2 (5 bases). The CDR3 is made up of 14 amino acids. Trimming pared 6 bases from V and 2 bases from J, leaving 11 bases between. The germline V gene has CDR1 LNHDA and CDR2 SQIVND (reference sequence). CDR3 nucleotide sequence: TGTGCCAGTAGCGCCGGGATGACCTACAATGAGCAGTTCTTC. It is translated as CASSAGMTYNEQFF. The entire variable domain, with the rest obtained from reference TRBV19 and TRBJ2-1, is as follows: DGGITQSPKYLFRKEGQNVTLSCEQNLNHDAMYWYRQDPGQGLRLIYYSQIVNDFQKGDIAEGYSVSREKKESFPLTVTSAQKNPTAFYLCASSAGMTYNEQFFGPGTRLTVL.

The CDR3 reads CASSLKLEQYF. CDR3 nucleotides: TGTGCCAGCAGCTTAAAGCTCGAGCAGTACTTC. The chain combines TRBV7-2 with TRBJ2-7; D unclear. The CDR3 spans 11 residues. Looked up from germline, CDR1 is SGHTA and CDR2 is FQGNSA. V was pared by 2 bases and J by 6 bases, with 5 bases between.

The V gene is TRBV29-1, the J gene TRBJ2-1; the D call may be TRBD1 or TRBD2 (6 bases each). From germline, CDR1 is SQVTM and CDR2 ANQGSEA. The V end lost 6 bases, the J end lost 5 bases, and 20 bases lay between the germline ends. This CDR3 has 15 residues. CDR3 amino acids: CSVARGRRKDNEQFF. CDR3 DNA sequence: TGCAGCGTCGCTCGGGGGCGGCGTAAGGACAATGAGCAGTTCTTC.

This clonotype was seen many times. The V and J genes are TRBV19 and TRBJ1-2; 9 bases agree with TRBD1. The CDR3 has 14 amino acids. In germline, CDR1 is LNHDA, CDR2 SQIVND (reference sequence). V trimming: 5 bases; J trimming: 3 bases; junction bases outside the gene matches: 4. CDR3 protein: CASSLGQGDYGYTF. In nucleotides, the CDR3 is TGTGCCAGTAGTTTGGGACAGGGAGACTATGGCTACACCTTC.

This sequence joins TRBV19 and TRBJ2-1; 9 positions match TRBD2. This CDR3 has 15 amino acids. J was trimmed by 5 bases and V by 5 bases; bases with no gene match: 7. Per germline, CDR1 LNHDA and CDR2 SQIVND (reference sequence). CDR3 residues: CASSPGLAGNNEQFF. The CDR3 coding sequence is TGTGCCAGTAGTCCCGGGCTAGCGGGGAACAATGAGCAGTTCTTC.

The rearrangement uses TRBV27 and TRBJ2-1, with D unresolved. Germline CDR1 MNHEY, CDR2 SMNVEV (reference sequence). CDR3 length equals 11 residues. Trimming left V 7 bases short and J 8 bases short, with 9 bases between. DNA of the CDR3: TGTGCCAGCATGGGCGGTGATGAGCAGTTCTTC. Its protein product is CASMGGDEQFF.

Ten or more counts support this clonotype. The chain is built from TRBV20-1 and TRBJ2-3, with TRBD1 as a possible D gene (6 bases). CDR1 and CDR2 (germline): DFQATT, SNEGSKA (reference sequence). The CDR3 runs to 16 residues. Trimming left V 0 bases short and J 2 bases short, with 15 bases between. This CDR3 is CSARDIGQFPTDTQYF. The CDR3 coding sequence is TGCAGTGCTAGAGATATTGGACAGTTCCCCACAGATACGCAGTATTTT.

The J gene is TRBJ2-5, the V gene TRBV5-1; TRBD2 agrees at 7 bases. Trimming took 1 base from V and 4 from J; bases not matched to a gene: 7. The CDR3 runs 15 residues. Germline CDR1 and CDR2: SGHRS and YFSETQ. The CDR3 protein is CASSLRGVPPETQYF. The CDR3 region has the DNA TGCGCCAGCAGCTTGCGGGGGGTGCCCCCAGAGACCCAGTACTTC.

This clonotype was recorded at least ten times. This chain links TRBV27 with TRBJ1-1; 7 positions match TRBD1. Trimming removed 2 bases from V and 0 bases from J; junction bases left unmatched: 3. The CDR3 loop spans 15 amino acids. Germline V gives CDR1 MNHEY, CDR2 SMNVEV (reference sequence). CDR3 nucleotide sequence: TGTGCCAGCAGTTTAAGGGGGCGGGTGAACACTGAAGCTTTCTTT. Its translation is CASSLRGRVNTEAFF.

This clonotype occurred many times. The CDR3 DNA reads TGTGCCAGCTCCCGCCTCGGGGAGACCCAGTACTTC. Translating it yields CASSRLGETQYF. The chain is built from TRBV18 and TRBJ2-5; D is uncertain. This CDR3 is built from 12 residues. Trimming pared 6 bases from V and 5 bases from J, leaving 10 bases between. Germline loops: CDR1 KGHSH, CDR2 LQKENI. Supplemented by reference TRBV18 and TRBJ2-5, the full variable domain reads NAGVMQNPRHLVRRRGQEARLRCSPMKGHSHVYWYRQLPEEGLKFMVYLQKENIIDESGMPKERFSAEFPKEGPSILRIQQVVRGDSAAYFCASSRLGETQYFGPGTRLLVL.